This is a list of T cell receptor beta chains from one sample in a study of blood T cell repertoires in COVID-19. Some clones are missing from TCRdb's copy, which holds only in-frame ones; the method was immunoSEQ multiplex PCR. The sample shows under 200,000 clones, around 90% of them seen only once. The specimen sequenced was peripheral blood. The source of these receptors is a man aged 45-60 years with acute or convalescent COVID-19. Each CDR3 is given with its conserved first and last residue.

v_gene: TRBV27; j_gene: TRBJ1-1; len: 13; CDR3aa: CASSLGFRTEAFF
v_gene: TRBV6-6; j_gene: TRBJ1-5; len: 14; CDR3aa: CASSRGQEPQPQHF
v_gene: TRBV2; j_gene: TRBJ1-4; len: 13; CDR3aa: CASSRRNNEKLFF
v_gene: TRBV24-1; j_gene: TRBJ1-4; len: 15; CDR3aa: CATSDPIQGKGKLFF
v_gene: TRBV6-5; j_gene: TRBJ2-1; len: 14; CDR3aa: CASSPWTVYNEQFF
v_gene: TRBV24-1; j_gene: TRBJ2-2; len: 15; CDR3aa: CATSDPTGLTGELFF
v_gene: TRBV29-1; j_gene: TRBJ2-5; len: 14; CDR3aa: CSVEKAGASETQYF
v_gene: TRBV7-8; j_gene: TRBJ2-1; len: 16; CDR3aa: CASSLGVQSGMDEQFF
v_gene: TRBV7-9; j_gene: TRBJ1-2; len: 12; CDR3aa: CASSSTGYGYTF
v_gene: TRBV7-8; j_gene: TRBJ1-4; len: 14; CDR3aa: CASRSTYRAEKLFF
v_gene: TRBV28; j_gene: TRBJ1-2; len: 12; CDR3aa: CASSRQGHGYTF
v_gene: TRBV4-1; j_gene: TRBJ2-2; len: 20; CDR3aa: CASSQPWGETSGRKVGELFF
v_gene: TRBV28; j_gene: TRBJ1-3; len: 15; CDR3aa: CASSFDWSSGNTIYF
v_gene: TRBV7-2; j_gene: TRBJ1-5; len: 16; CDR3aa: CASSLFNRDSNQPQHF
v_gene: TRBV7-7; j_gene: TRBJ2-1; len: 12; CDR3aa: CASSLGSDEQFF
v_gene: TRBV6-5; j_gene: TRBJ1-2; len: 15; CDR3aa: CASSAPTGFNYGYTF
v_gene: TRBV7-8; j_gene: TRBJ1-3; len: 14; CDR3aa: CASSHRESGNTIYF
v_gene: TRBV6-5; j_gene: TRBJ2-1; len: 13; CDR3aa: CASSYSSSNEQFF
v_gene: TRBV4-3; j_gene: TRBJ1-5; len: 15; CDR3aa: CASSQGRDWGQPQHF
v_gene: TRBV28; j_gene: TRBJ2-5; len: 16; CDR3aa: CASSHLRGISQETQYF
v_gene: TRBV11-2; j_gene: TRBJ1-3; len: 15; CDR3aa: CASRSNRGPGNTIYF
v_gene: TRBV10-3; j_gene: TRBJ1-1; len: 13; CDR3aa: CAISRDTGGEAFF
v_gene: TRBV19; j_gene: TRBJ2-2; len: 17; CDR3aa: CASSIRSSGGTTGELFF
v_gene: TRBV11-2; j_gene: TRBJ1-1; len: 14; CDR3aa: CASSRQTGVTEAFF
v_gene: TRBV7-8; j_gene: TRBJ2-2; len: 13; CDR3aa: CASSFAASGELFF
v_gene: TRBV3-1/TRBV3-2; j_gene: TRBJ1-1; len: 13; CDR3aa: CASSPRGDTEAFF
v_gene: TRBV18; j_gene: TRBJ1-1; len: 14; CDR3aa: CASSRATGRTEAFF
v_gene: TRBV28; j_gene: TRBJ2-3; len: 19; CDR3aa: CASSLDVAGGELSTDTQYF
v_gene: TRBV7-2; j_gene: TRBJ2-5; len: 13; CDR3aa: CASSARVEETQYF
v_gene: TRBV19; j_gene: TRBJ2-7; len: 14; CDR3aa: CASSMAGTNYEQYF
v_gene: TRBV27; j_gene: TRBJ2-5; len: 15; CDR3aa: CASRPILAAPETQYF
v_gene: TRBV5-1; j_gene: TRBJ2-7; len: 16; CDR3aa: CASSLAPGQDNYEQYF
v_gene: TRBV30; j_gene: TRBJ1-1; len: 15; CDR3aa: CAWSPGQVWYTEAFF
v_gene: TRBV27; j_gene: TRBJ1-5; len: 15; CDR3aa: CASSRQGYSNQPQHF
v_gene: TRBV29-1; j_gene: TRBJ2-3; len: 14; CDR3aa: CSVPGQGRTDTQYF
v_gene: TRBV2; j_gene: TRBJ2-2; len: 13; CDR3aa: CASSAQGVGELFF
v_gene: TRBV19; j_gene: TRBJ2-2; len: 14; CDR3aa: CASSLTGVTGELFF
v_gene: TRBV7-9; j_gene: TRBJ2-4; len: 17; CDR3aa: CASSHDRGNLAKNIQYF
v_gene: TRBV28; j_gene: TRBJ1-2; len: 14; CDR3aa: CASSFEGAGYGYTF
v_gene: TRBV5-7; j_gene: TRBJ1-4; len: 15; CDR3aa: CASSCDSATNEKLFF
v_gene: TRBV11-2; j_gene: TRBJ2-3; len: 12; CDR3aa: CASCDGEDTQYF
v_gene: TRBV13; j_gene: TRBJ1-2; len: 15; CDR3aa: CASSSGQGTPYGYTF
v_gene: TRBV3-1/TRBV3-2; j_gene: TRBJ2-5; len: 14; CDR3aa: CASSRQGIQETQYF
v_gene: TRBV19; j_gene: TRBJ1-2; len: 17; CDR3aa: CASSHTPMAGGWYGYTF
v_gene: TRBV7-2; j_gene: TRBJ2-1; len: 15; CDR3aa: CASTPSVGGSDEQFF
v_gene: TRBV11-2; j_gene: TRBJ1-4; len: 18; CDR3aa: CASSLNPGALSVVEKLFF
v_gene: TRBV19; j_gene: TRBJ2-3; len: 15; CDR3aa: CASSSSASGTDTQYF
v_gene: TRBV29-1; j_gene: TRBJ2-7; len: 13; CDR3aa: CSVTSGSSYEQYF
v_gene: TRBV11-2; j_gene: TRBJ2-7; len: 13; CDR3aa: CASSLVAGGEQYF
v_gene: TRBV7-9; j_gene: TRBJ1-6; len: 16; CDR3aa: CASSLGGQGNDSPLHF
v_gene: TRBV19; j_gene: TRBJ2-1; len: 16; CDR3aa: CASSFLGGNSYNEQFF
v_gene: TRBV4-1; j_gene: TRBJ1-1; len: 13; CDR3aa: CASSRDMSTEAFF
v_gene: TRBV18; j_gene: TRBJ2-7; len: 14; CDR3aa: CASSPLGQGYEQYF
v_gene: TRBV18; j_gene: TRBJ2-3; len: 14; CDR3aa: CASSRQGAADTQYF
v_gene: TRBV29-1; j_gene: TRBJ2-1; len: 16; CDR3aa: CSVGGLAERRGNEQFF
v_gene: TRBV28; j_gene: TRBJ1-2; len: 12; CDR3aa: CASSLISGDYTF
v_gene: TRBV7-9; j_gene: TRBJ2-3; len: 18; CDR3aa: CASSLPELTSGTTDTQYF
v_gene: TRBV15; j_gene: TRBJ2-1; len: 15; CDR3aa: CATSRRTGKGNEQFF
v_gene: TRBV5-1; j_gene: TRBJ1-1; len: 13; CDR3aa: CASSVTENTEAFF